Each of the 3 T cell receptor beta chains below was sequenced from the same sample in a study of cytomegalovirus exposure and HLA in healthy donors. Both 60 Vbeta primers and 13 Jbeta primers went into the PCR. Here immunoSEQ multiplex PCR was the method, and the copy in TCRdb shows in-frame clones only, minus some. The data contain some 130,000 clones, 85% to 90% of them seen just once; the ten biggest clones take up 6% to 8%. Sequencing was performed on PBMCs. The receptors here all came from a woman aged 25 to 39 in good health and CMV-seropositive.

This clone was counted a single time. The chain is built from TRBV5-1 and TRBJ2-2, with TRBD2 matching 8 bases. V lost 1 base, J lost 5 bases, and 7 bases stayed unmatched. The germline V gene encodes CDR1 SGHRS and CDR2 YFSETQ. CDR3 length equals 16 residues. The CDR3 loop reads CASSLLAGLGTGELFF. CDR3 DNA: TGCGCCAGCAGCTTGCTAGCGGGCCTGGGGACCGGGGAGCTGTTTTTT.

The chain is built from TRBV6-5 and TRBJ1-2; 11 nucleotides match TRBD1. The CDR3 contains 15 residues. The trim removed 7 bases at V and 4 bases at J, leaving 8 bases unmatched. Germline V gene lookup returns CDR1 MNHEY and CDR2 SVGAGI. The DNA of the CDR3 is TGTGCCAGCACCCGTTCGGGGACAGGGGGCTATGGCTACACCTTC. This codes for CASTRSGTGGYGYTF.

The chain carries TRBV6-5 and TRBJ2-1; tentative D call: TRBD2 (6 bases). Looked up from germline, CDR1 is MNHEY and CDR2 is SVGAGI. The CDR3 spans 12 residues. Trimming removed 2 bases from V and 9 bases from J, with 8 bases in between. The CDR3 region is CASSYNGGEQFF. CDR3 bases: TGTGCCAGCAGTTACAACGGGGGTGAGCAGTTCTTC.